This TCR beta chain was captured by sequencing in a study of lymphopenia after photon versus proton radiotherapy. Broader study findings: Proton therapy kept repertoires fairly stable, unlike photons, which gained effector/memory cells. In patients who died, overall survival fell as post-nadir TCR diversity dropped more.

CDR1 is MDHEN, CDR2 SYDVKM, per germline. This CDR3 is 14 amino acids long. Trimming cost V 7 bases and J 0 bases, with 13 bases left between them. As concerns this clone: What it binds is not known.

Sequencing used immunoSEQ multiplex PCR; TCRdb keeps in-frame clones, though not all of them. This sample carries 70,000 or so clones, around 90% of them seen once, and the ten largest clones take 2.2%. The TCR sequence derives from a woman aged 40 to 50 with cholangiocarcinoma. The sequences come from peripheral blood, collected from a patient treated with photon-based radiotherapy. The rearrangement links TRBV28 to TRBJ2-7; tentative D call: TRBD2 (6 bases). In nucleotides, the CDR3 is TGTGCCAGCATTCCTAGCGCAAACTCCTACGAGCAGTACTTC. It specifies CASIPSANSYEQYF.